These 27 T cell receptor beta chains were all obtained from the same sample, sequenced in a study of STAT5B mutations in CD4+ large granular lymphocyte leukemia. Repertoires were generated with immunoSEQ multiplex PCR, while TCRdb's copy carries only in-frame clones and drops some. The repertoire holds about 32,000 clones, around 70% seen once, with 0.4% to 0.45% in the top ten. What was sequenced was CD4+ T cells from blood buffy coats. The source of these receptors is a human donor in good health.

The J gene is TRBJ1-2, the V gene TRBV5-6; D gene ambiguous. This CDR3 comprises 14 residues. Germline V gene data show CDR1 as SGHDT and CDR2 as YYEEEE. The V end lost 2 bases, the J end lost 0 bases, and 8 bases lay between the germline ends. CDR3 sequence reads: CASSFRHTNYGYTF. CDR3 DNA sequence: TGTGCCAGCAGCTTTAGACACACTAACTATGGCTACACCTTC.

The rearrangement uses TRBV11-2 and TRBJ2-2, with 8 bases that match TRBD2. The CDR3 spans 16 residues. V gave up 6 bases and J gave up 1 base; unmatched junction bases: 7. Germline V gene sequence: CDR1 SGHAT, CDR2 FQNNGV. The CDR3: CASRPLAGGNTGELFF. The CDR3 coding sequence is TGTGCCAGCAGGCCCCTGGCGGGGGGGAACACCGGGGAGCTGTTTTTT.

This clone turned up a few times. The rearrangement uses TRBV6-5 and TRBJ1-2; the D gene is possibly TRBD1 (5 bases). The CDR3 consists of 12 residues. Germline-derived CDR1 and CDR2 are MNHEY and SVGAGI. V was trimmed by 5 bases and J by 8 bases, leaving 12 bases between them. The CDR3 spells CASSTPGGGYTF. The CDR3 DNA sequence: TGTGCCAGCAGTACCCCCGGGGGGGGCTACACCTTC.

The rearrangement uses TRBV28 and TRBJ2-3, with TRBD2 matching over 9 bases. The CDR3 totals 17 residues. Germline loops: CDR1 MDHEN, CDR2 SYDVKM. J lost 6 bases, V lost 8 bases, and 18 bases had no gene match. The CDR3 loop reads CASGMEAGGPYRDTQYF. DNA of the CDR3: TGTGCCAGCGGAATGGAGGCGGGGGGGCCCTATCGGGATACGCAGTATTTT.

The chain recombines TRBV11-3 with TRBJ2-1; 13 nucleotides match TRBD2. The germline V gene has CDR1 SGHNT and CDR2 YENEEA. The CDR3 consists of 16 residues. The ends lost 6 bases at V and 5 bases at J; junction bases unmatched: 7. The CDR3 is CASSPGLAGVHNEQFF. DNA of the CDR3: TGTGCCAGCAGTCCCGGACTAGCGGGAGTCCACAATGAGCAGTTCTTC.

This clone was detected only a few times. The J gene is TRBJ1-2, the V gene TRBV28; TRBD1 might be the D (6 bases). CDR1 and CDR2 from the germline V gene are MDHEN and SYDVKM. The CDR3 consists of 17 residues. With 5 bases removed from V and 5 bases from J, the gap between germline ends came to 24 bases. This CDR3 reads CASSTSWLGGINYGYTF. The DNA of the CDR3 is TGTGCCAGCAGTACATCGTGGTTGGGGGGCATCAATTATGGCTACACCTTC.

The V call is TRBV10-3, the J call TRBJ2-3; 7 bases are shared with TRBD2. Germline CDR1 and CDR2: ENHRY and SYGVKD. The CDR3 loop spans 13 amino acids. J lost 0 bases, V lost 10 bases, and 4 bases had no gene match. Here the CDR3 reads CATASGSTDTQYF. The CDR3 DNA reads TGTGCCACCGCTAGCGGAAGCACAGATACGCAGTATTTT.

The chain uses TRBV30 and TRBJ1-5; no clear D gene. The CDR3 runs to 14 residues. Trimming cost V 0 bases and J 6 bases, with 12 bases left between them. CDR1 and CDR2 (germline): GTSNPN, SVGIG (reference sequence). CDR3 in DNA: TGTGCCTGGAGTGTGAGTTGGGGTACTCAGCCCCAGCATTTT. Its protein product is CAWSVSWGTQPQHF.

The genes are TRBV29-1 and TRBJ2-7, with a possible D match to TRBD1 (6 bases). Trimming stripped 4 bases from V and 4 bases from J, with 11 bases between. Germline loops: CDR1 SQVTM, CDR2 ANQGSEA. The CDR3 runs to 12 residues. The CDR3 DNA is TGCAGCGTTGCTAGGGGACAATACGAGCAGTACTTC. It codes for CSVARGQYEQYF.

The chain is built from TRBV28 and TRBJ1-5; 7 bases align to TRBD1. Germline CDR1 is MDHEN and CDR2 is SYDVKM. CDR3 size: 17 residues. The V and J ends lost 3 bases and 6 bases, in that order; junction bases with no gene match: 14. The CDR3 protein is CASSFRGRLGIGQPQHF. The DNA of the CDR3 is TGTGCCAGCAGTTTTAGGGGGCGCTTGGGTATTGGTCAGCCCCAGCATTTT.

In DNA form, the CDR3 reads TGTGCCAGCACCGGGACTAGGGGGACCCAGTACTTC. As protein: CASTGTRGTQYF. V is TRBV6-5 and J is TRBJ2-5; TRBD2 matches at 8 bases. The V and J ends lost 7 bases and 7 bases, in that order; junction bases with no gene match: 5. This CDR3 region has 12 residues. In germline, CDR1 is MNHEY, CDR2 SVGAGI.

The V and J genes are TRBV6-4 and TRBJ2-3; TRBD1 matches at 11 bases. V shed 0 bases and J 4 bases; nucleotides not matched to a gene: 3. The V gene's germline CDR1 is MRHNA and CDR2 SNTAGT. The CDR3 has 16 residues. The CDR3 nucleotides read TGTGCCAGCAGTGACTCGGGACAGGGGGAGGCAGATACGCAGTATTTT. Translation gives CASSDSGQGEADTQYF.

The chain uses TRBV28 and TRBJ1-1; 8 bases fit TRBD1. Losses at the gene ends were 4 bases for V and 10 bases for J; bases not matched to a gene: 5. Germline V lookup: CDR1 MDHEN, CDR2 SYDVKM. The CDR3 is made up of 12 amino acids. The CDR3 is CASSSTGDAAFF. Written as DNA, the CDR3 is TGTGCCAGCAGTTCGACAGGGGACGCAGCTTTCTTT.

This clone was detected only once. J is TRBJ2-5 and V is TRBV20-1; no clear D gene. CDR1 is DFQATT and CDR2 is SNEGSKA in the germline V gene (reference sequence). V was cut by 0 bases and J by 11 bases, with 10 bases left in between. The CDR3 has 11 residues. CDR3 loop: CSARDWPEQYF. The DNA for the CDR3 is TGCAGTGCTAGAGACTGGCCGGAGCAGTACTTC.

This chain joins TRBV5-6 and TRBJ1-4; D gene uncertain. Per the germline V gene, CDR1 is SGHDT and CDR2 is YYEEEE. Trimming left V 3 bases short and J 8 bases short, with 17 bases between. This CDR3 is built from 15 residues. The CDR3 coding sequence is TGTGCCAGCAGCTCACTCTTGGACTGGGAAGAAAAACTGTTTTTT. Residues: CASSSLLDWEEKLFF.

The V and J genes are TRBV7-9 and TRBJ1-1, with no clear D. CDR3 length: 16 amino acids. Germline assignment: CDR1 SEHNR and CDR2 FQNEAQ (reference sequence). V lost 5 bases, J lost 0 bases, and 16 bases lay in between. The CDR3 loop reads CASSPTLRLMNTEAFF. CDR3 nucleotide sequence: TGTGCCAGCAGCCCAACACTCAGGCTGATGAACACTGAAGCTTTCTTT.

This clone has only a few counts. The gene calls are TRBV2 and TRBJ1-5; D gene unclear. V was cut by 1 base and J by 4 bases, with 2 bases left in between. Looked up from germline, CDR1 is SNHLY and CDR2 is FYNNEI. The CDR3 runs 12 residues. The CDR3: CASSEGNQPQHF. The DNA for the CDR3 is TGTGCCAGCAGTGAAGGAAATCAGCCCCAGCATTTT.

The chain is built from TRBV6-6 and TRBJ2-3, with 8 bases matching TRBD1. This CDR3 comprises 15 residues. Per the germline V gene, CDR1 is MNHNY and CDR2 is SVGAGI (reference sequence). V was clipped by 2 bases and J by 5 bases; unmatched bases: 6. This CDR3 reads CASSYPGQGQDTQYF. The CDR3, as DNA: TGTGCCAGCAGTTACCCTGGACAGGGACAAGATACGCAGTATTTT.

This chain links TRBV9 with TRBJ1-2; D might be TRBD1 (5 bases). This CDR3 comprises 16 residues. Germline V gives CDR1 SGDLS, CDR2 YYNGEE. V dropped 0 bases and J dropped 5 bases, with 17 bases sitting between them. The CDR3 reads CASSVGSQGDIYGYTF. Here the CDR3 DNA reads TGTGCCAGCAGCGTAGGTTCCCAGGGTGATATTTATGGCTACACCTTC.

This chain uses TRBV6-5 with TRBJ1-2, with D possibly TRBD1 on 5 matching bases. Trimming took 1 base from V and 3 from J, leaving 9 bases between them. The CDR3 totals 14 residues. Germline-derived CDR1 and CDR2 are MNHEY and SVGAGI. CDR3 nucleotides: TGTGCCAGCAGTTACTTTTCGGGGGACTATGGCTACACCTTC. It specifies CASSYFSGDYGYTF.

V usage is TRBV2 and J usage is TRBJ2-7, with D maybe TRBD2 (7 bases). The V gene's germline CDR1 is SNHLY and CDR2 FYNNEI. Deletions cut 1 base from V and 0 bases from J, with 19 bases between. This CDR3 is 18 amino acids long. CDR3 loop: CASSEDIGGGISSYEQYF. The CDR3 nucleotides read TGTGCCAGCAGTGAAGATATTGGCGGGGGCATCAGCTCCTACGAGCAGTACTTC.

The CDR3 DNA reads TGCGCCAGCAGCTTGGCCGTGGGGAATTCGGAAAAACTGTTTTTT. It specifies CASSLAVGNSEKLFF. The chain uses TRBV5-1 and TRBJ1-4; D not resolved. V was clipped by 0 bases and J by 8 bases, with 14 bases between them. Germline V lookup: CDR1 SGHRS, CDR2 YFSETQ. This CDR3 has 15 amino acids.

This chain connects TRBV2 to TRBJ1-5; perhaps TRBD1 as D (5 bases). The CDR3 length is 14 residues. V lost 4 bases, J lost 4 bases, and 11 bases lay in between. CDR1 is SNHLY, CDR2 FYNNEI, per germline. In DNA, the CDR3 is TGTGCCAGCAGTGCGACAGTTGGAAATCAGCCCCAGCATTTT. Translated, it gives CASSATVGNQPQHF.

The rearrangement uses TRBV6-1 and TRBJ2-3, with a possible D match to TRBD1 (5 bases). Trimming left V 5 bases short and J 6 bases short, with 6 bases between. Germline CDR1 MNHNS, CDR2 SASEGT. The CDR3 has 11 amino acids. The CDR3 region is CASSWGDTQYF. CDR3 bases: TGTGCCAGCAGTTGGGGCGATACGCAGTATTTT.

The V gene is TRBV7-2, the J gene TRBJ2-7, with 8 bases matching TRBD1. The CDR3 length is 13 residues. With V trimmed by 5 bases and J by 7 bases, 7 bases remained unmatched. CDR1 is SGHTA and CDR2 is FQGNSA in the germline V gene. The CDR3: CASSAGRGREQYF. The CDR3 DNA is TGTGCCAGCAGCGCAGGCAGGGGGCGGGAGCAGTACTTC.

This clone was counted only a few times. The V gene is TRBV6-1, the J gene TRBJ1-5; D is ambiguous. The germline V gene encodes CDR1 MNHNS and CDR2 SASEGT. The CDR3 covers 13 residues. The V and J ends lost 6 bases and 7 bases respectively, with 13 bases between them. The CDR3 loop reads CASRPLGGQPQHF. The DNA of the CDR3 is TGTGCCAGCAGACCCCTGGGCGGACAGCCCCAGCATTTT.

V usage is TRBV7-2 and J usage is TRBJ1-2; D ambiguous. V lost 5 bases and J lost 8, with 18 bases in between. In germline, CDR1 is SGHTA, CDR2 FQGNSA. The CDR3 runs 14 residues. The DNA of the CDR3 is TGTGCCAGCAGCCCTAGGGAGGCCCAGAAGGGCTACACCTTC. Protein product: CASSPREAQKGYTF.